This T cell receptor beta chain came from a study of cytomegalovirus exposure and HLA in healthy donors. Study as a whole: According to later analysis, the same platform produced the roughly 130 validation and several hundred first-cohort repertoires. Study outcomes and limitations: First-cohort TCR clusters were later found to tend to co-occur in the 90 to 150 validation repertoires. Some TCR beta chains (over 150 of them) were listed as cytomegalovirus-associated. It was confirmed in vitro that three of the CMV-associated chains were specific for CMV antigens.

The junction had 0 bases not matched to a gene; V was cut back by 0 bases and J by 4 bases. CDR1 SGDLS and CDR2 YYNGEE come from the germline V gene. CDR3 length equals 14 residues. Sequenced by immunoSEQ multiplex PCR; TCRdb stores in-frame clones only, minus some. The repertoire includes around 160,000 clones, 80% to 85% of them detected once, and about a tenth sits in the top ten. Points on this clone: The antigen is undetermined.

Source material: PBMCs. The TCR originated in a man aged 25-40 years in good health and CMV-seropositive. The rearrangement links TRBV9 to TRBJ1-5; TRBD1 matches at 8 bases. The CDR3 DNA reads as TGTGCCAGCAGCGTAGGACAGGGGAATCAGCCCCAGCATTTT. Translation gives CASSVGQGNQPQHF.